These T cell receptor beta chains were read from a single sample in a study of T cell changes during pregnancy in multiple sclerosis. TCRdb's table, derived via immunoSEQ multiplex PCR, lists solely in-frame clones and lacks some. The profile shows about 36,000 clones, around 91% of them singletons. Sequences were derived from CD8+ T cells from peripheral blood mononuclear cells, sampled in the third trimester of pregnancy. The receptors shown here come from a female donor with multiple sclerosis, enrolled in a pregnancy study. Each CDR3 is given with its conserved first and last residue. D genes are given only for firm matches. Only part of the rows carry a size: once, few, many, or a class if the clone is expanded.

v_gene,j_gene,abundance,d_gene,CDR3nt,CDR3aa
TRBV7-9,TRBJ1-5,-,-,TGTGCCAGCAGCTTCGGACAGCTGAATCAGCCCCAGCATTTT,CASSFGQLNQPQHF
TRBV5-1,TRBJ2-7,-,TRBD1,TGCGCCAGCAGCTTGGCGGCAGGGGGCTACGAGCAGTACTTC,CASSLAAGGYEQYF
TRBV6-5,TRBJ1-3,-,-,TGTGCCAGCAGTCCAACGGGGGGCTCTGGAAACACCATATATTTT,CASSPTGGSGNTIYF
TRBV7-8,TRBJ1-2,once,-,TGTGCCAGCAGCCCGGGAGGTATAAACTATGGCTACACCTTC,CASSPGGINYGYTF
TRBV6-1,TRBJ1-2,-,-,TGTGCCAGCAGTGAAATGGACAGCTCTGGCTACACCTTC,CASSEMDSSGYTF
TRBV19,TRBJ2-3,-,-,TGTGCCACTAGCGGCACAGATACGCAGTATTTT,CATSGTDTQYF
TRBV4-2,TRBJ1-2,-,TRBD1,TGTGCCAGCAGCCTACAGGGGGCTAACTATGGCTACACCTTC,CASSLQGANYGYTF
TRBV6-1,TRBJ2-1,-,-,TGTGCCAGCAGTCCACAGGTGAGCTCCTACAATGAGCAGTTCTTC,CASSPQVSSYNEQFF
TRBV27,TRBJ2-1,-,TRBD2,TGTGCCAGCTCTAGCGGGAGGGTACGGGCTGACAATGAGCAGTTCTTC,CASSSGRVRADNEQFF
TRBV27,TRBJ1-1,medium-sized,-,TGTGCCAGCAGCATCAACAGGGACACTGAAGCTTTCTTT,CASSINRDTEAFF
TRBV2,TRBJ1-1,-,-,TGTGCCAGCATCAGGACAGACACTGAAGCTTTCTTT,CASIRTDTEAFF
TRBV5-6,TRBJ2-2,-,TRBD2,TGTGCCAGCAGCTTGGCGGGGGGGACCGGGGAGCTGTTTTTT,CASSLAGGTGELFF
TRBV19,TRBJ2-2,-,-,TGTGCCAGTAGCACATACACCGGGGAGCTGTTTTTT,CASSTYTGELFF
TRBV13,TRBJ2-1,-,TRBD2,TGTGCCAGCACATTAGGAGCGGGGGGCTGGAATGAGCAGTTCTTC,CASTLGAGGWNEQFF
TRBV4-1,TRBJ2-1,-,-,TGCGCCAGCAGCCCCGAGCCCTACAATGAGCAGTTCTTC,CASSPEPYNEQFF
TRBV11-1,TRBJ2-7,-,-,TGTGCCAGCAGTTACGGACAGACCTACGAGCAGTACTTC,CASSYGQTYEQYF
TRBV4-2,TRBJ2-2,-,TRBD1,TGTGCCAGCAGCCAAGTTGCCCTGACAGGGTACGAGCTGTTTTTT,CASSQVALTGYELFF
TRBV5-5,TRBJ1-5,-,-,TGTGCCAGCAGCTTGGCCAGGTCCGCTCAGCCCCAGCATTTT,CASSLARSAQPQHF
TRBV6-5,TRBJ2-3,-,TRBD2,TGTGCCAGCACCCAAGGGAGGGAGTCAGATACGCAGTATTTT,CASTQGRESDTQYF
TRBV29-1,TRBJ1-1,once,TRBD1,TGCAGCGTTATTACAGGGGGCGGCACTGAAGCTTTCTTT,CSVITGGGTEAFF
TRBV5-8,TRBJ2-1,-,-,TGTGCCAGCAGCGATGGAGGCAAGGATGACATATTCGATGAGCAGTTCTTC,CASSDGGKDDIFDEQFF
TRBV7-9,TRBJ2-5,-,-,TGTGCCAGCAGCTTGGGGCTGCAAGAGACCCAGTACTTC,CASSLGLQETQYF
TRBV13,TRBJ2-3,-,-,TGTGCCAGCAGCCGGAGGGACGATACGCAGTATTTT,CASSRRDDTQYF
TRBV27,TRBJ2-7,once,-,TGTGCCAGCAGTTACAACGACAGGTTCTACGAGCAGTACTTC,CASSYNDRFYEQYF
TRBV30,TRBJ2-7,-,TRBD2,TGTGCCTGGAGTCGGGGGGTCCACGAGCAGTACTTC,CAWSRGVHEQYF
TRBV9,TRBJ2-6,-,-,TGTGCCAGCAGCGGCCCGGGACTGAGAAGCTCTGGGGCCAACGTCCTGACTTTC,CASSGPGLRSSGANVLTF
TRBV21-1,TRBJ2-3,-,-,TGTGCCAGCAGCAAGACGGAGCGGGGCACAGATACGCAGTATTTT,CASSKTERGTDTQYF
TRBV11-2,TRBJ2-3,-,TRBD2,TGTGCCAGCAGCCTGTCGGCTAGCGGGGGCCGAAGCACAGATACGCAGTATTTT,CASSLSASGGRSTDTQYF
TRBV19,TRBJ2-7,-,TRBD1,TGTGCCAGTAGTATAGTGGGACAGGTAAGCTCCTACGAGCAGTACTTC,CASSIVGQVSSYEQYF
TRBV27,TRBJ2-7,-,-,TGTGCCAGCAGTCCGGGCTACGAGCAGTACTTC,CASSPGYEQYF
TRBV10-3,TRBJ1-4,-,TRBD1,TGTGCCATCAGTGATCCCCGGGACAGGGGGTCCGGAGGGACTAATGAAAAACTGTTTTTT,CAISDPRDRGSGGTNEKLFF
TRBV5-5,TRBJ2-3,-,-,TGTGCCAGCAGCTTTACAGGGCTGGGCACAGATACGCAGTATTTT,CASSFTGLGTDTQYF
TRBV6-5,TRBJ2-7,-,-,TGTGCCAGCAGTTACTCGGACGGGGACGAGCAGTACTTC,CASSYSDGDEQYF
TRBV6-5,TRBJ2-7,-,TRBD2,TGTGCCAGCACCGCCCTAGCGGGGGCCTACGAGCAGTACTTC,CASTALAGAYEQYF
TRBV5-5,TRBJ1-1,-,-,TGTGCCAGCAGCTTGGACTGGGGGAGGGTCACTGAAGCTTTCTTT,CASSLDWGRVTEAFF
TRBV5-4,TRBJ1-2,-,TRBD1,TGTGCCAGCAGCTTGGGCTCGACAGGGTATGGCTACACCTTC,CASSLGSTGYGYTF
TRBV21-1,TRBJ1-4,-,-,TGTGCCAGCTCTCGAGGGGGTCGGCGACTTGCAACTAATGAAAAACTGTTTTTT,CASSRGGRRLATNEKLFF
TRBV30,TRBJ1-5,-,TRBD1,TGTGCCTGGACCTCGGGACAGGGAGCACAGCCCCAGCATTTT,CAWTSGQGAQPQHF
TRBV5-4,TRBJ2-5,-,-,TGTGCCAGCAGCTTGGACCCCGGTGCCCAAGAGACCCAGTACTTC,CASSLDPGAQETQYF
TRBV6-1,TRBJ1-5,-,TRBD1,TGTGCCAGCAGCGGGACAGGGGGCAATCAGCCCCAGCATTTT,CASSGTGGNQPQHF
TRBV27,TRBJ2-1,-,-,TGTGCCAGCGGGTGGCAGGAAGGAAGCTACAATGAGCAGTTCTTC,CASGWQEGSYNEQFF
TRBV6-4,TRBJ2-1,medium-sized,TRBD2,TGTGCCAGCAGTGACACCGGGACTAGAGACTACAATGAGCAGTTCTTC,CASSDTGTRDYNEQFF
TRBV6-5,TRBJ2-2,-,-,TGTGCCAGCAGTTTGGGCCTATCCGGGGAGCTGTTTTTT,CASSLGLSGELFF
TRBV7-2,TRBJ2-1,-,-,TGTGCCAGCAGCTTGTCCTACTACAATGAGCAGTTCTTC,CASSLSYYNEQFF
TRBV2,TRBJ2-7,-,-,TGTGCCAGCAGCGACCCCCGGCAGGGTCCCTACGAGCAGTACTTC,CASSDPRQGPYEQYF
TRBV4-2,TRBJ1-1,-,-,TGTGCCAGCAGCCAAGGTTACCTACAGGGTCTGATGAACACTGAAGCTTTCTTT,CASSQGYLQGLMNTEAFF
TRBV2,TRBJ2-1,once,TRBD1,TGTGCCAGCAGCCTCACAGGGGTCAATGAGCAGTTCTTC,CASSLTGVNEQFF
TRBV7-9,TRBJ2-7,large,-,TGTGCCAGCAGCTCCGCTGCACACCCATACGAGCAGTACTTC,CASSSAAHPYEQYF
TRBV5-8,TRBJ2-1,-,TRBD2,TGTGCCAGCAGCTTCGGGAGGAATGAGCAGTTCTTC,CASSFGRNEQFF
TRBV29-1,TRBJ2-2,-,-,TGCAGCGTTGAAATTGGCAGGTCGAACACCGGGGAGCTGTTTTTT,CSVEIGRSNTGELFF
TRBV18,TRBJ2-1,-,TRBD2,TGTGCCAGCTCACCCTACGGGACTAGCGGTCGGTCCCCCCCCAATGAGCAGTTCTTC,CASSPYGTSGRSPPNEQFF
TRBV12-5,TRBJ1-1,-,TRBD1,TGTGCTAGTGGTTCGCTGGGGACAGGGGGCGCCGGGAGCACTGAAGCTTTCTTT,CASGSLGTGGAGSTEAFF
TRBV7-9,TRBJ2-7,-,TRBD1,TGTGCCAGCAGCTCCACCGGGACAGGGATCCCGATTTTATACGAGCAGTACTTC,CASSSTGTGIPILYEQYF
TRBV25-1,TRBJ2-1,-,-,TGTGCCAGTGGAACAGGGGAGGACTACAATGAGCAGTTCTTC,CASGTGEDYNEQFF